This TCR beta chain was obtained from a study of graft-versus-host responses after intestinal transplantation (dated by TCRdb to the early 2020s). About the full investigation: The transplants that recipients got were multivisceral, liver-intestinal, or isolated intestinal. Graft-versus-host and host-versus-graft alloreactive T cell clones were tracked in the graft, circulation and bone marrow after intestinal transplantation using bulk TCR-beta CDR3 sequencing. All recipients received anti-thymocyte globulin induction followed by maintenance tacrolimus and steroids for about three years. A peak of at least 4% donor T cells among recipient peripheral blood mononuclear cells was the definition used for donor T cell macrochimerism. A cohort of about two dozen intestinal transplant recipients, including one retransplant, was enrolled, and 3 patients lacking pretransplant specimens were excluded. To identify alloreactive clones, pre-transplant mixed lymphocyte reaction products were sequenced and compared with unstimulated pre-transplant donor and recipient T cells. Samples from a few later patients were sequenced in-house on an Illumina MiSeq with MiXCR processing rather than by the commercial service. Beyond this particular receptor, the publication reports: Early after transplant, peak levels of circulating GvH clones were found to be associated with declines in HvG clones. In patients with donor T cell macrochimerism, the allografts had high GvH to HvG T cell clonal ratios. The relatively low number and heterogeneity of intestinal transplant patients limited the conclusions. GvH clones turned up in recipient bone marrow, with some appearing earlier in ileal mucosa or blood, a pattern consistent with an intestinal mucosal origin.

Preparation of the library involved the immunoSEQ multiplex PCR assay. For most patients, genomic DNA was subjected to high-throughput TCR-beta CDR3 sequencing by Adaptive Biotechnologies. The study's own analysis went as follows. Adaptive's ImmunoSEQ software was the source of the TCR sequencing data for roughly 19 patients, while a few other patients were processed with MiXCR and VDJtools. Because the origin of CDR3 nucleotide sequences shared between donor and recipient could not be assigned, those sequences were removed. At least 2-fold expansion over unstimulated cells and a minimum CFSE-low frequency of 0.002% (template counts) or 0.001% (read counts) were required for clones to be classified as alloreactive. A clone was considered mappable if detected in the sequenced pre-transplant spleen, lymph node, or MLR CFSE-low populations of the donor or recipient. The cumulative frequency of alloreactive clones was calculated as a percentage of all sequences, weighted by copy number. As stored in TCRdb, this immuneACCESS dataset retains in-frame rearrangements with V and J assigned. A fraction of the clones does not appear; measured against another copy, unresolved V genes explain less than half of the discrepancy, and the remainder lacks a known reason. Clonal size and the V and J genes are those of that table, whereas D and trimming came from the DNA. The sample has 14,000 or so clones on record, around 77% of them singletons. The ten largest clones represent about 3.9% of the sample.

Counted from cysteine to phenylalanine, this CDR3 has 15 amino acids. Only the CDR3 part of the read is kept: 45 bases, read in frame from the first base. From the germline V gene (reference sequence), CDR1 is SEHNR and CDR2 is FQNEAQ. V and J lose 5 bases and 1 base, and a span of 12 bases separates them. Worth noting for this clone: Its recognized antigen is unknown. There are no base qualities to consult, and no much larger clone falls within one base.

Intraepithelial and lamina propria lymphocytes were isolated from graft specimens using dithiothreitol, EDTA incubations and collagenase D digestion. Bulk TCR-beta sequencing was performed on serial intestinal graft biopsy specimens collected as late as 600 days after transplant. This TCR derives from a human patient who received an intestinal transplant, so some T cells may come from the graft donor. The specimen comprised ileum tissue, sampled just under 28 days after intestinal transplant. The chain joins TRBV7-9 to TRBJ1-5; the D region possibly corresponds to TRBD1 (5 bases align). The DNA sequence is given as TGTGCCAGCAGCCCAGACGGGGGGAGCAATCAGCCCCAGCATTTT. This encodes CASSPDGGSNQPQHF.